This TCR beta chain comes out of a study of cytomegalovirus exposure and HLA in healthy donors. Whole-study results and caveats: Some V segments (TRBV6-2 and TRBV6-3 among them) were excluded as indistinguishable. Upon later analysis, HLA-associated TCR beta chains proved more clonally expanded than other, equally common chains. The sole available immune exposure information was CMV serostatus. Association of a missense DCLRE1C variant with TCR beta V- and J-gene trimming was reported in a later analysis.

This CDR3 has 17 residues. Germline CDR1 is LNHDA and CDR2 is SQIVND (reference sequence). The ends lost 4 bases at V and 2 bases at J; junction bases unmatched: 11. Regarding this clone: The antigen remains unidentified.

PCR involved 60 Vbeta and 13 Jbeta primers. The assay was immunoSEQ multiplex PCR, and TCRdb's table has in-frame clones only and misses some. The data contain fewer than 350,000 clones, 70% to 90% of them singletons. The sequenced sample consisted of PBMCs. This TCR was sampled from a young woman in good health and CMV-seronegative. The chain joins TRBV19 to TRBJ1-5, with 7 positions matching TRBD1. This CDR3 is CASSNFPNTGGNQPQHF. In DNA form, the CDR3 reads TGTGCCAGTAGTAACTTTCCAAATACAGGGGGCAATCAGCCCCAGCATTTT.